The T cell receptor beta chain under discussion was sequenced for a study of cytomegalovirus exposure and HLA in healthy donors (TCRdb year 2017). Concerning the study at large: An earlier analysis of approximately 640 of the donors reported about 250 Gb of sequence data and some 120 million unique TCR beta sequences from approximately 180 million T cells. Donor age, sex, ethnicity and CMV serostatus were compiled alongside the repertoire data. In addition to the first cohort of approximately 670 subjects, a separate validation cohort of around 110 different subjects was used. To predict cytomegalovirus infection status, the study combined high-throughput TCR immunosequencing, statistical association of individual TCRs with disease status, and machine learning. Among roughly 370 genotyped donors of the cohort, an average of approximately 240,000 unique TCR beta nucleotide sequences were sequenced per donor, roughly 18% of them non-productive. The aim of the study was to test whether cataloging public T cell receptors could identify signatures of past pathogen exposure. Every repertoire in the discovery cohort had been generated on one and the same sequencing platform. HLA typing covered class I and class II loci at four-digit resolution. The later analysis used no new phenotypic data to find candidate immune exposures, relying instead on TCR beta sequences and their occurrence across donors. Using immunosequencing, the study profiled T cell repertoires from 500 to 800 subjects and related those repertoires to cytomegalovirus serostatus. A later analysis re-analyzed previously published TCR beta repertoires from about 730 donors and added high-resolution HLA genotyping to study TCR occurrence patterns. In a later genetic analysis, genome-wide SNP genotypes for about three fifths of the roughly 670 donors were used, and that subset was treated as a discovery cohort. Approximately 300 gigabases of sequencing data and about 92 million unique TCR sequences made up an early release that covered around 640 HLA-typed donors. Typing coverage varied by locus: roughly 629-640 donors for A, B, C, DRB1 and DQB1; roughly 520 for DQA1; some 610 for DPA1; some 470 for DPB1. Of the 300 to 500 genotyped donors, approximately 81% were placed in the genetic ancestry cluster associated with self-reported Caucasian donors. Because of strong linkage in the cohort, roughly five DR-DQ haplotypes were treated as single units for association and clustering. To decide whether each TCR beta V gene segment behaved as functional or pseudogenic, an earlier analysis of some 570 of the donors relied on high-throughput TCR beta sequencing.

The CDR3 measures 15 amino acids from cysteine to phenylalanine. Left in the record is the CDR3 DNA by itself, 45 bases read in frame from the first base. The germline V gene supplies CDR1 MDHEN and CDR2 SYDVKM. Trimming removed 5 bases from V and 3 bases from J, leaving 14 bases between the germline ends. Preparation of the library involved the immunoSEQ multiplex PCR assay. For the multiplex PCR, a mixture combining 60 forward primers for TCR Vbeta segments and 13 reverse primers for TCR Jbeta segments was used. The CDR3 region of rearranged TCR beta genes was amplified from genomic DNA by a multiplex PCR assay. The Illumina HiSeq System was used to sequence the amplified TCR beta libraries as 87-base-pair reads. The study's processing was this. A later analysis counted some 74 million unique TCR beta chains across the 640 or so repertoires, and 10 million to 12 million of these chains were shared by at least two donors. A nearest-neighbor algorithm error-corrected the raw reads and collapsed the reads into unique sequences, merging closely related sequences to remove PCR and sequencing errors. Alignment of CDR3 sequences to IMGT reference sequences was used to assign V, D and J gene segments. Each retained sequence needed at least a six-nucleotide match to both a V gene segment and a J gene segment. Rearrangements were called productive when the CDR3 lacked stop codons and stayed in frame with V and J; all others were non-productive. CDR3 was defined by IMGT convention, running from the second conserved V-encoded cysteine to the conserved J-encoded phenylalanine. Sequences without an unambiguous match to a single V gene segment were excluded from the earlier analysis of about 640 of the donors. An earlier analysis of some 500 of the donors classified V segments as functional when productive rearrangements were above 56.7% and as segregating when the standard deviation between donors was above 5%. A statistical classification framework was developed to diagnose cytomegalovirus status using the catalog of TCR beta chain sequences. In a later analysis, V and J genes were assigned by comparing TCR nucleotide sequences against IMGT/GENE-DB human TR gene sequences. A later analysis assigned CDR3 sequences and most-parsimonious VDJ recombination scenarios with the TCRdist pipeline. In a later analysis, each TCR beta chain was defined by its CDR3 amino acid sequence together with its V-gene family, and reads lacking a unique V-gene family were excluded. To address suspected cross-contamination and a sequencing artifact, a later analysis removed roughly 580 highly shared, low-generation-probability nucleotide sequences. For each public chain, a later analysis derived a clonal expansion index from normalized ranks of inferred template counts within each repertoire. In a later analysis, generation probabilities were computed with a VDJ recombination model fitted to out-of-frame rearrangements, and the resulting probabilities were checked against IGoR. In a later analysis, TCR-TCR, TCR-HLA and TCR-CMV co-occurrence was scored with hypergeometric tests, and a repertoire-size bias correction was applied to TCR pairs. False discovery rates were estimated in a later analysis by permuting HLA or CMV assignments 20 times. In a later analysis, co-occurring TCRs were grouped with DBSCAN, and TCRdist sequence similarity was added when clustering was performed within HLA-allele-positive subsets. Co-occurrence clustering excluded repertoires with fewer than 30,000 or more than 120,000 public chains, plus five with anomalous nucleotide sharing. TCRdb carries this immuneACCESS record with in-frame sequences only. Its versions omit some clonotypes, under half of them owing to an unresolved V gene in the studies checked, with the rest unexplained. V and J calls and clone size come straight from that table; D and trimming were deduced from the DNA. The sample has over 75,000 clones on record, approximately 84% of them singletons. In total, the top ten clones hold 2% to 2.5% of the sample.

What the study reported, not specific to this receptor: The study listed 150 to 200 TCR beta chains as associated with cytomegalovirus. In a later analysis, HLA-associated TCR beta chains were found to be more clonally expanded and to have lower generation probabilities than equally common non-associated chains. According to a later analysis, TCR association rates differed among HLA loci, with DRB1 alleles showing the most associated TCRs and HLA-C alleles showing the fewest. The earlier analysis of approximately 590 of the donors excluded over 15 rarely observed V segments, including chromosome 9 orphons, because counts were too low. In a later analysis, several top co-occurrence clusters were reported to appear linked to parvovirus B19, influenza, CMV and Epstein-Barr virus. A cluster of highly shared sequence variants was judged likely to be a technical artifact of the sequencing pipeline. The 87-base-pair reads could not distinguish some IMGT-functional V segments, including TRBV6-2 and TRBV6-3, so those segments were excluded. The authors suggested that the approach could potentially be extended to other disease states and immunological phenotypes. Across donors, most TCR sequences were observed very rarely, whereas some public TCRs were present in many individuals. The presence/absence analyses assumed that sequencing depth was roughly uniform across donors, and that assumption may not be true. In a later analysis, 16,951 TCR beta sequences were associated with specific HLA alleles at a false discovery rate of 0.05. When HLA alleles, especially DR and DQ, strongly co-occurred, TCR associations were difficult to assign to individual alleles. A further reported finding was that TCR beta sequences accurately predicted the HLA-A and HLA-B alleles for most subjects in the first cohort. Compared with the roughly 710-donor mean, donors in an Asian-associated ancestry cluster had fewer N-insertions in productive TCRs, according to a later genetic analysis. Cytomegalovirus status was reported to be diagnosed by the classifier with high specificity and sensitivity in both the original and validation cohorts. In this cohort, only TCR beta chains were sequenced, and detectable features were limited by the absence of alpha or paired-chain data. Linkage disequilibrium might explain the correlated functional status among segregating V segments, but an unknown experimental factor could not be excluded. A later analysis found that most CMV-associated TCR beta chains appeared HLA-restricted, with HLA associations seemingly driven largely by CMV exposure. In a later genetic analysis, a missense DCLRE1C variant was associated with V-gene and J-gene trimming of TCR beta chains, and the association was replicated in an independent cohort. Three of the identified cytomegalovirus-associated TCR beta chains were confirmed in vitro to be specific for cytomegalovirus antigens. Because HLA typing was missing for some donors at each locus, association tests included only the typed subset. In an earlier analysis of fewer than 750 of the donors, most TCR beta V segments were observed in productive rearrangements about 87% or about 30% of the time, broadly matching IMGT annotations. Immune exposure information for the cohort was limited to CMV serostatus.

The cohort was made up of several hundred healthy bone marrow donors. At the time of sampling, all cohort members were nominally healthy, though unrecorded immune exposures were likely present. The donor tested CMV seronegative, placing the donor among the approximately 360 seronegative members of the cohort. Every donor gave a peripheral blood sample, and the peripheral blood mononuclear cells from that sample were used for TCR beta sequencing. The Qiagen DNeasy Blood Extraction Kit was used to extract genomic DNA from the blood cell samples. A single count supports this clone. The antigen it recognizes is unknown. Base qualities are missing; no much larger clone stands one base away.

Sequencing was done on a sample of PBMCs. In this chain, TRBV28 is recombined with TRBJ1-5; the D gene lacks a confident call. This clonotype was obtained from a woman aged 50 to 65 in good health and CMV-seronegative. CDR3 protein: CASSLRVMLNQPQHF. The DNA is TGTGCCAGCAGTCTGAGGGTAATGCTCAATCAGCCCCAGCATTTT.